The next 5 T cell receptor beta chains were all read from a single sample in a study of a mutant IDH1 vaccine in newly diagnosed glioma. Sequenced by immunoSEQ multiplex PCR; TCRdb stores in-frame clones only, minus some. The sample holds tens of thousands of clones, roughly three quarters seen once. Time point given: week 35, safety follow-up. With topical imiquimod, each dose of the vaccine consisted of 300 ug of mutant IDH1 20-mer peptide. No antigens are known for them. Sequences were derived from PBMCs, sampled from a glioma patient whose treatment included an IDH1 peptide vaccine. These receptors all come from a woman aged 40-49 years with glioma.

V gene TRBV6-5 combines with J gene TRBJ2-7; D is uncertain. The CDR3 consists of 14 residues. CDR1 and CDR2 from the germline V gene are MNHEY and SVGAGI. V was shortened by 0 bases and J by 4 bases, with 10 bases between the two germline ends. The CDR3 DNA follows: TGTGCCAGCAGTTACTCGAGAACGCCGTACGAGCAGTACTTC. It yields the protein CASSYSRTPYEQYF.

This clone has just a few counts. V usage is TRBV5-6 and J usage is TRBJ1-2; no reliable D call. This CDR3 contains 15 residues. Trimming left V 0 bases short and J 2 bases short, with 11 bases between. From germline, CDR1 is SGHDT and CDR2 YYEEEE. CDR3: CASSLGKAENYGYTF. In DNA form, the CDR3 reads TGTGCCAGCAGCTTGGGCAAGGCCGAGAACTATGGCTACACCTTC.

This clone was recorded a few times. CDR3 protein: CAWSVGQLDQPQHF. The CDR3 DNA reads as TGTGCCTGGAGTGTGGGACAGTTAGATCAGCCCCAGCATTTT. V usage is TRBV30 and J usage is TRBJ1-5; 7 positions agree with TRBD1. Germline V gives CDR1 GTSNPN, CDR2 SVGIG (reference sequence). The CDR3 covers 14 residues. With V trimmed by 0 bases and J by 5 bases, 4 bases remained unmatched.

V usage is TRBV2 and J usage is TRBJ2-2, with a possible D match to TRBD1 (6 bases). V was clipped by 7 bases and J by 1 base, with 13 bases between them. CDR3 length: 15 amino acids. In germline, CDR1 is SNHLY, CDR2 FYNNEI. CDR3: CASTEGHWNTGELFF. As DNA, the CDR3 is TGTGCCAGCACCGAGGGACACTGGAACACCGGGGAGCTGTTTTTT.

This chain links TRBV4-3 with TRBJ1-2, with D possibly matching TRBD1 (5 bases). V was pared by 2 bases and J by 1 base, with 14 bases between. CDR3 length: 16 amino acids. Per germline, CDR1 LGHNA and CDR2 YSLEER. The CDR3 loop reads CASSQLRGEGNYGYTF. The DNA of the CDR3 is TGCGCCAGCAGCCAACTACGGGGGGAGGGTAACTATGGCTACACCTTC.